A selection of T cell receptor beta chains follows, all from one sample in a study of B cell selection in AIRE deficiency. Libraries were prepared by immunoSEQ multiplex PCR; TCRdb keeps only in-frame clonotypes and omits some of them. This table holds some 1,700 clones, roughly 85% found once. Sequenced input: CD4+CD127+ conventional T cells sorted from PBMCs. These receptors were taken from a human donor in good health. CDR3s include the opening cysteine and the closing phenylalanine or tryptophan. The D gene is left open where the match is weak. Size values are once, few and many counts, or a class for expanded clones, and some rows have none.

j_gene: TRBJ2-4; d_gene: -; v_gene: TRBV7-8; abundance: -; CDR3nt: TGTGCCAGCAGCACCAGACAGAAAAACATTCAGTACTTC; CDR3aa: CASSTRQKNIQYF
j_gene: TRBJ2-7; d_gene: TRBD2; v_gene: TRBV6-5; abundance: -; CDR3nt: TGTGCCAGCAGTTACAGGAGCGGGAGAGTCGAGCAGTACTTC; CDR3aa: CASSYRSGRVEQYF
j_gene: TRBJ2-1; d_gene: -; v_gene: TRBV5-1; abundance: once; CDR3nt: TGCGCCAGCAGCCGAGGGACTGGGAGCTCCTACAATGAGCAGTTCTTC; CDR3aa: CASSRGTGSSYNEQFF
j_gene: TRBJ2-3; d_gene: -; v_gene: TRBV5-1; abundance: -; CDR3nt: TGCGCCAGCAGCTCCTTCTACCCTGAGGGGACAGATACGCAGTATTTT; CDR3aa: CASSSFYPEGTDTQYF
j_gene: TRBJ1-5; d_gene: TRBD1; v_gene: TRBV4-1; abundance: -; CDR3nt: TGCGCCAGCAGCCACAGTCCCGGGACAGGGGGCGGACAGCCCCAGCATTTT; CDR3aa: CASSHSPGTGGGQPQHF
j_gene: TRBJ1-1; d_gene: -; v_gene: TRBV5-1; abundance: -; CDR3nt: TGCGCCAGCAGCTTGGAGGCCAGGGGCGCCACTGAAGCTTTCTTT; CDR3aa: CASSLEARGATEAFF
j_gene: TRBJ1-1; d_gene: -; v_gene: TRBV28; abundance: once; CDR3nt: TGTGCCAGCATAACTCTTTCGGGAGCTCGGGGTGAAGCTTTCTTT; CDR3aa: CASITLSGARGEAFF
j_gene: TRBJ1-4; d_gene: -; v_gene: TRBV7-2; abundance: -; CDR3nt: TGTGCCAGCAGTCCTTGGGCACCTGCGGGAAAACTGTTTTTT; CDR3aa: CASSPWAPAGKLFF
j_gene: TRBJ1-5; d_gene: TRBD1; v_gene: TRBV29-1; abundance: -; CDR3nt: TGCAGCGTCCGGACAGGGGAAGGCAATCAGCCCCAGCATTTT; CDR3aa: CSVRTGEGNQPQHF
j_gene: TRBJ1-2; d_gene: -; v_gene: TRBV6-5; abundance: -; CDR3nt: TGTGCCAGCAGTTACTCGAGGGGCAGGCTGGATGGCTACACCTTC; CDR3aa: CASSYSRGRLDGYTF
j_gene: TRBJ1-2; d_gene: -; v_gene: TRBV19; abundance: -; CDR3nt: TGTGCCAGTAGTCCCCAGGGCAGACACTACGGCTACACCTTC; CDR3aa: CASSPQGRHYGYTF
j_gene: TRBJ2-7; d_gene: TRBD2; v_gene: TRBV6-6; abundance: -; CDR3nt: TGTGCCAGCAGCTTAGGACTAGCGGGAATATCCTACGAGCAGTACTTC; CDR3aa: CASSLGLAGISYEQYF
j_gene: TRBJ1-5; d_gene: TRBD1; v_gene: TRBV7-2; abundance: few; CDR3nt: TGTGCCAGCAGCTTAGGGGACAGGGAGCATTTT; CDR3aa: CASSLGDREHF
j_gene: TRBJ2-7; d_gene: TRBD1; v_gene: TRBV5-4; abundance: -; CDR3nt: TGTGCCAGCAGCCAACAGGGGCGTCGTTACGAGCAGTACTTC; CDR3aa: CASSQQGRRYEQYF
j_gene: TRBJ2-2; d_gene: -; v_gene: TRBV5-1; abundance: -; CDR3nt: TGCGCCAGCAGCTTAAGGGGGAGCGGGAAGGGGTTCCCGAACACCGGGGAGCTGTTTTTT; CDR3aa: CASSLRGSGKGFPNTGELFF
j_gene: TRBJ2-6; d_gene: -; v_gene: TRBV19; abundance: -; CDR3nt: TGTGCCAGTAGCACAGCCCGACGAGGGTATAACGTCCTGACTTTC; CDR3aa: CASSTARRGYNVLTF
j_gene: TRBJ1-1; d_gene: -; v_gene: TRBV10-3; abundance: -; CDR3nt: TGTGCCATCAGGGACGGAAACACTGAAGCTTTCTTT; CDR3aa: CAIRDGNTEAFF
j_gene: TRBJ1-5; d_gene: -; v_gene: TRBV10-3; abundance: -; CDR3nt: TGTGCCATCAGCGCGAAGACAGGAGAGCAGCCCCAGCATTTT; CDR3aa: CAISAKTGEQPQHF
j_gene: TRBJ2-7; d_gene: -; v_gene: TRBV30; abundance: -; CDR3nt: TGTGCCTGGCCAGGGGGGAGGCCCGCTCGGAGGCCTTACGAGCAGTACTTC; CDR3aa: CAWPGGRPARRPYEQYF
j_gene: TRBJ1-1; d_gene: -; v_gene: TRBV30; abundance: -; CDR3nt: TGTGCCTGGACTAGCGATCCGGGGTGGCGAACCAACACTGAAGCTTTCTTT; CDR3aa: CAWTSDPGWRTNTEAFF
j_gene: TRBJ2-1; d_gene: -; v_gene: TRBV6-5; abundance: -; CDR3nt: TGTGCCAGCAGTTACTCGACTTTGTATGAGCAGTTCTTC; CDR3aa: CASSYSTLYEQFF
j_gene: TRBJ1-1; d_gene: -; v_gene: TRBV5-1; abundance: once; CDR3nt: TGCGCCAGCAGCTTGGCACAGGGAAAGACTGAAGCTTTCTTT; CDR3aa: CASSLAQGKTEAFF
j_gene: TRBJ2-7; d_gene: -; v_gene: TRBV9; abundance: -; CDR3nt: TGTGCCAGCAGCGTAAGGACTCCGCAGTACTTC; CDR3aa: CASSVRTPQYF
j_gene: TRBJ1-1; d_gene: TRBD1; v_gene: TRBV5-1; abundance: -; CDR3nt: TGCGCCAGCAGCCCAACTCACAACAGGGGGCGAAGTACTGAAGCTTTCTTT; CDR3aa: CASSPTHNRGRSTEAFF
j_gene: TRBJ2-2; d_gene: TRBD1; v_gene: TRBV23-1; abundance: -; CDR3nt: TGCGCCAGCAGACCGCCCGGGACAGGGGGGACCGGGGAGCTGTTTTTT; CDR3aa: CASRPPGTGGTGELFF
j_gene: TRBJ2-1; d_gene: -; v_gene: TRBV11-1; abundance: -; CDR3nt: TGTGCCAGCAGCCGATATCAGGGAGGTGAGCAGTTCTTC; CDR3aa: CASSRYQGGEQFF
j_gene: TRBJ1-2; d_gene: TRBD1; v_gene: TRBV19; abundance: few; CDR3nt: TGTGCCAGCCGGACAGGGATCGGCTACACCTTC; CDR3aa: CASRTGIGYTF
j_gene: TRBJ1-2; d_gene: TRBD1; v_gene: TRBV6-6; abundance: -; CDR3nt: TGTGCCAGCAGCCCCGGGACAGGGGGGGGCTACACCTTC; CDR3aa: CASSPGTGGGYTF
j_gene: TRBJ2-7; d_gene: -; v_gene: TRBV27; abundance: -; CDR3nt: TGTGCCAGCAGTCTCAGGACGAGTTACGAGCAGTACTTC; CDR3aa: CASSLRTSYEQYF
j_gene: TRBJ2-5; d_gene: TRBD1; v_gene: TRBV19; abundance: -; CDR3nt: TGTGCCAGTAGTGCAGGGACAGGGGGTGCGGAGACCCAGTACTTC; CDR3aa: CASSAGTGGAETQYF
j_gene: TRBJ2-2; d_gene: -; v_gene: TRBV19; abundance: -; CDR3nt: TGTGCCAGTAGTTCCCGCCCTGGCGGGACCTACACCGGGGAGCTGTTTTTT; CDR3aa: CASSSRPGGTYTGELFF
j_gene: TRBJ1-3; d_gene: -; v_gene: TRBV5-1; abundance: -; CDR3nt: TGCGCCAGCAGCTTGGCCAGGGACTCTGGAAACACCATATATTTT; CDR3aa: CASSLARDSGNTIYF
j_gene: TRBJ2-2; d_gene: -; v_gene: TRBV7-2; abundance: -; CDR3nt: TGTGCCAGCAGCTCGTTTACTACCGGGGAGCTGTTTTTT; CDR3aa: CASSSFTTGELFF
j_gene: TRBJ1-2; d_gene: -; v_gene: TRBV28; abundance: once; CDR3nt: TGTGCCAGCGGGCCTAACTATGGCTACACCTTC; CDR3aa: CASGPNYGYTF
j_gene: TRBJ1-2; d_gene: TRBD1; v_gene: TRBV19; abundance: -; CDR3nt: TGTGCCAGTAGTATAGCCACCCCGGGACAGGGGAACTATGGCTACACCTTC; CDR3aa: CASSIATPGQGNYGYTF
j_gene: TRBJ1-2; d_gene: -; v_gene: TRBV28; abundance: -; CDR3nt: TGTGCCAGCAGTTCCGGCTATGGCTACACCTTC; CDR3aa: CASSSGYGYTF